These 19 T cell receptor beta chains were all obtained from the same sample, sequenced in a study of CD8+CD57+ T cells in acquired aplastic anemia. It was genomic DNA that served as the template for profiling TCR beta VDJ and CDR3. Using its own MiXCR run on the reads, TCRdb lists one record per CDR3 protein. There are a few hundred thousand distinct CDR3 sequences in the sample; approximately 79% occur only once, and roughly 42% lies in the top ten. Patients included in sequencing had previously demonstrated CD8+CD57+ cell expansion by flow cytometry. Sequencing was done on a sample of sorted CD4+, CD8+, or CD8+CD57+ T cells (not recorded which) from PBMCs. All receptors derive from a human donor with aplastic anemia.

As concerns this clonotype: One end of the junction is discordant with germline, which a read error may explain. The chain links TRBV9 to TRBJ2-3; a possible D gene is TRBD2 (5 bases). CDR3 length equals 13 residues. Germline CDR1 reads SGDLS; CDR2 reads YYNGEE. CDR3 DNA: TGTGCCAGCAGGTACGCGGGCGCAATGACGCGGTATTTT. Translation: CASRYAGAMTRYF.

The CDR3 nucleotides read TGTGCCAGCAGCGTAGGGGGACAGAGCACAGAGCAGTATTTT. This gives the protein CASSVGGQSTEQYF. V gene TRBV9 combines with J gene TRBJ2-3; 7 bases line up with TRBD1. With V trimmed by 0 bases and J by 11 bases, 9 bases remained unmatched. The CDR3 consists of 14 residues. CDR1 is SGDLS, CDR2 YYNGEE, per germline. The full variable domain, completed using reference TRBV9 and TRBJ2-3, is DSGVTQTPKHLITATGQRVTLRCSPRSGDLSVYWYQQSLDQGLQFLIQYYNGEERAKGNILERFSAQQFPDLHSELNLSSLELGDSALYFCASSVGGQSTEQYFGPGTRLTVL.

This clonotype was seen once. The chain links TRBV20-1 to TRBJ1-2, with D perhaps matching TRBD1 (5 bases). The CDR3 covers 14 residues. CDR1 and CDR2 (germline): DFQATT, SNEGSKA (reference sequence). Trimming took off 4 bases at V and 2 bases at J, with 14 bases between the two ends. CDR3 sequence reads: CSAKPTDRNYGYTF. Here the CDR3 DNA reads TGCAGTGCTAAACCCACCGACAGAAACTATGGCTACACCTTC.

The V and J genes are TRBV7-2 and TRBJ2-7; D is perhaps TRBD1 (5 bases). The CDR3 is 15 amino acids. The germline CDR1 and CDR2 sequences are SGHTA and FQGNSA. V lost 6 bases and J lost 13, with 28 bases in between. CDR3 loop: CASSYVQGNYYEYYF. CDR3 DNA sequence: TGTGCCAGCAGTTACGTGCAGGGTAACTACTACGAGTACTACTTC.

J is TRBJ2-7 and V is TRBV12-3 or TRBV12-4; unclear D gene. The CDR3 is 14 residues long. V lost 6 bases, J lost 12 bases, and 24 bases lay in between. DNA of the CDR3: TGTGCCAGCAGCTTTGCGGACCCCAACTACTCCCGGTACTTC. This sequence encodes CASSFADPNYSRYF.

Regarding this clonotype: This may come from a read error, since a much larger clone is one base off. CDR3 residues: CASSLERDGLVYCF. As DNA, the CDR3 is TGTGCCAGCAGCTTGGAGAGGGACGGGCTCGTATATTGCTTT. This chain joins TRBV7-3 and TRBJ2-3, with D tentatively TRBD1 or TRBD2 (5 bases each). The CDR3 runs to 14 residues. Germline lookup yields CDR1 SGHTA and CDR2 FQGTGA.

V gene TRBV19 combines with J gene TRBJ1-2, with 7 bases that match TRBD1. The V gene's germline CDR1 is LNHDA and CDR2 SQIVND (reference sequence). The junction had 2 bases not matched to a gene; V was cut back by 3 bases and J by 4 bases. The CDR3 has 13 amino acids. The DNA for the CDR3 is TGTGCCAGTAGTATCGGGACAGCCTATGGCTACACCTTC. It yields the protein CASSIGTAYGYTF. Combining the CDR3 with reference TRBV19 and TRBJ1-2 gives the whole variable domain DGGITQSPKYLFRKEGQNVTLSCEQNLNHDAMYWYRQDPGQGLRLIYYSQIVNDFQKGDIAEGYSVSREKKESFPLTVTSAQKNPTAFYLCASSIGTAYGYTFGSGTRLTVV.

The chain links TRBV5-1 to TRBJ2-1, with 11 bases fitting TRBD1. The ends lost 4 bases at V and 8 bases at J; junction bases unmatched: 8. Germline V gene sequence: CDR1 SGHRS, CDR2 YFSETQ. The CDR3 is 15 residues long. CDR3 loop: CASSAGQGEVDEQFF. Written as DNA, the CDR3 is TGCGCCAGCAGCGCGGGACAGGGGGAAGTAGATGAGCAGTTCTTC.

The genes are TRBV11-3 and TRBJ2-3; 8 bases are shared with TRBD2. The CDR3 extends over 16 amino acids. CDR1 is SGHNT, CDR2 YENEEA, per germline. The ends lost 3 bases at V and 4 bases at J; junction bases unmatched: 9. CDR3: CASSLEAGGASDTQYF. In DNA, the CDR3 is TGTGCCAGCAGCTTGGAGGCGGGGGGCGCGTCAGATACGCAGTATTTT.

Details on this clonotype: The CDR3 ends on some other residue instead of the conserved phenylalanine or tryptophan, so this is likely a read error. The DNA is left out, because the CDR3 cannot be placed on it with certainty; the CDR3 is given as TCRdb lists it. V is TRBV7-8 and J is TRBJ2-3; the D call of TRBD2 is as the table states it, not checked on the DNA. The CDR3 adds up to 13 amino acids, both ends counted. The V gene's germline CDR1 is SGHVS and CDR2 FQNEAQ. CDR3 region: CASSDGGGPEQQY.

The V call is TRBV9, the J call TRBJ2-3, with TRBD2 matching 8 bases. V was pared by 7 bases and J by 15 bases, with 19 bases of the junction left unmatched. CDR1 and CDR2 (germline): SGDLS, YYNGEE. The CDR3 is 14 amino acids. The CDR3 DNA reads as TGTGCCAGCGGCTTAGCGGGGAACATTCAGTACTTCTATTTT. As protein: CASGLAGNIQYFYF.

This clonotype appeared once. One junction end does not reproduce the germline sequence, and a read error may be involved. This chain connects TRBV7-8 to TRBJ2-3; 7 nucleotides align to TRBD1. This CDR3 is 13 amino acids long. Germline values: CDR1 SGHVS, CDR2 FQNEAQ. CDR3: CASGLGGDATHFF. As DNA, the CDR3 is TGTGCCAGCGGGTTAGGGGGCGACGCTACGCATTTCTTT.

CDR3 region: CASSLQRGPDTLSYEQYV. In nucleotides, the CDR3 is TGTGCCAGCAGCTTACAGCGAGGTCCCGATACGCTGTCCTACGAGCAGTACGTC. The chain joins TRBV7-2 to TRBJ2-7; D call uncertain. This CDR3 contains 18 residues. V lost 2 bases and J 1 base, leaving 21 bases between the germline ends. Germline V gene lookup returns CDR1 SGHTA and CDR2 FQGNSA.

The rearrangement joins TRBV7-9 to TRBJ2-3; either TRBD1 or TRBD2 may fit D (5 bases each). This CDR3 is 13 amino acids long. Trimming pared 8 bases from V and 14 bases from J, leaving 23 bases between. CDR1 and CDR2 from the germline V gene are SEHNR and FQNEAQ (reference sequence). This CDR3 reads CASGVGGTDGRYF. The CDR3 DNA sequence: TGTGCCAGCGGGGTTGGGGGAACAGATGGGAGGTATTTT.

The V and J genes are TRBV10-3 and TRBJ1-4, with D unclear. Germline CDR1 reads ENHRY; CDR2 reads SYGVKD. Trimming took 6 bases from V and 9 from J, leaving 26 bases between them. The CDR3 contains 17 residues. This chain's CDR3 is CAISQSYLEQIHQKLFF. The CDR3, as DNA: TGTGCCATCAGCCAGTCTTACCTTGAACAAATTCACCAAAAACTGTTTTTT.

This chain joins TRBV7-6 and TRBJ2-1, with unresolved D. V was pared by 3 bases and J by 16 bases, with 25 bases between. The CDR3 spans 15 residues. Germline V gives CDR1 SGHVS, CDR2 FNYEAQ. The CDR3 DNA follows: TGTGCCAGCAGCTTGCGTTCCTATAATTCACCCCTCCACTTCTTC. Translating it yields CASSLRSYNSPLHFF.

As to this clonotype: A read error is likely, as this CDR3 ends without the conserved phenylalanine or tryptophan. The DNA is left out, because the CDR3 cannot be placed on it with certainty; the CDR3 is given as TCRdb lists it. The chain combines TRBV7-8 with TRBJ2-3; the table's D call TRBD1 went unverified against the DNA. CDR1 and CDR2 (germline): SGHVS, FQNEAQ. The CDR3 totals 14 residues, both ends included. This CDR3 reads CASSPSPGTGGTQL.

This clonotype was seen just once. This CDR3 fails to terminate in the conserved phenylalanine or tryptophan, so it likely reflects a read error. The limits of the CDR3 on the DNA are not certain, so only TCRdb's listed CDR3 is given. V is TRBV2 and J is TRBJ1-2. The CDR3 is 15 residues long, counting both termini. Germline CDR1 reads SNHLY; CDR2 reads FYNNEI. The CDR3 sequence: CASGVEGTDTQCFGP.

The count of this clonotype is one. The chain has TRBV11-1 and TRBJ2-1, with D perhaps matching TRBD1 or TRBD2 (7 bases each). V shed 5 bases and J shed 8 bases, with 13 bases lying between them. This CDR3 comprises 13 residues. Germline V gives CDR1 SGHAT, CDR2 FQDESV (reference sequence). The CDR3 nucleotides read TGTGCCAGCAGCGCAGGGGGGGTTGATGAGCAGTTCTTC. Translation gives CASSAGGVDEQFF.